This TCR beta chain derives from a study of blood T cell repertoires in COVID-19. Study context: The study drew acute and convalescent COVID-19 samples from the United States, Italy and Spain. Nucleic acid was either cDNA or gDNA, and it came from T cells, B-cell-depleted T cells, or PBMCs.

V lost 3 bases and J lost 0, with 18 bases in between. The CDR3 extends over 19 amino acids. CDR1 and CDR2 (germline): MNHEY, SMNVEV (reference sequence). This clone showed up just once. Study processing details: Reference gene primer amplification in the assay estimated nucleated cell counts. Generated by immunoSEQ multiplex PCR, the TCRdb table keeps only in-frame clones and is missing some. V, J and clone size were drawn from that table, and D and trimming were deduced from the DNA. The table lists 150,000 to 200,000 clones, approximately 84% of them singletons, with about 11% in the top ten. The V call is TRBV27, the J call TRBJ1-6, with D perhaps matching TRBD1 (6 bases). This receptor was obtained from a man aged 70-80 years with active or convalescent COVID-19. Sequenced sample: peripheral blood. Here the CDR3 DNA reads TGTGCCAGCAGTTTCCAATCCACAGGGCAGGGCTCCTATAATTCACCCCTCCACTTT. Its translation is CASSFQSTGQGSYNSPLHF.